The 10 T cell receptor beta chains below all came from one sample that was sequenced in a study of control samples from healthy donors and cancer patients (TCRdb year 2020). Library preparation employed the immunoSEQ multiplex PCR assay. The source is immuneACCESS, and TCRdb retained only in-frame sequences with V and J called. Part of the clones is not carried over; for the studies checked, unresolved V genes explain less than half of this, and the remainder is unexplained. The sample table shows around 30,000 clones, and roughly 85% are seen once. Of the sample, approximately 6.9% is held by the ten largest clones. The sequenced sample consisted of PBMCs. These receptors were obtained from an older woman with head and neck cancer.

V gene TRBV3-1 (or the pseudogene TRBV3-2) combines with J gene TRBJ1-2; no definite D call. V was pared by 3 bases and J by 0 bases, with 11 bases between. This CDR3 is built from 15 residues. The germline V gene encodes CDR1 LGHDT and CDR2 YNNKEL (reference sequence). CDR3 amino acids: CASSHAGNTNYGYTF. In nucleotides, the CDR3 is TGTGCCAGCAGCCACGCGGGGAACACTAACTATGGCTACACCTTC.

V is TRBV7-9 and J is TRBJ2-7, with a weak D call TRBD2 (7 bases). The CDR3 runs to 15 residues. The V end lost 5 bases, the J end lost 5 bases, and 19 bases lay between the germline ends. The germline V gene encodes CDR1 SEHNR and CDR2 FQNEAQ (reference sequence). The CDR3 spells CASSLKGGGPHEQYF. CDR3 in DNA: TGTGCCAGCAGCCTTAAAGGGGGGGGCCCGCACGAGCAGTACTTC.

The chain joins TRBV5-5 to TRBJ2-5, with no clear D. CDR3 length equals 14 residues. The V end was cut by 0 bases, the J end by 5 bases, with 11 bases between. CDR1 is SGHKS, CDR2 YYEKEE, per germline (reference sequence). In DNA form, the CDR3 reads TGTGCCAGCAGCTTGGGGCGCCCCGCGGAGACCCAGTACTTC. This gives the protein CASSLGRPAETQYF.

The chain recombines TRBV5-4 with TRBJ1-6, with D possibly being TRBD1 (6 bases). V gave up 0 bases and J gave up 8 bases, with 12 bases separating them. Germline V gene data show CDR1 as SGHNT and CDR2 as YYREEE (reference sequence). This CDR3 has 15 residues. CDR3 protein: CASSLVPAGDSPLHF. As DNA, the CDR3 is TGTGCCAGCAGCTTGGTTCCGGCAGGGGATTCACCCCTCCACTTT.

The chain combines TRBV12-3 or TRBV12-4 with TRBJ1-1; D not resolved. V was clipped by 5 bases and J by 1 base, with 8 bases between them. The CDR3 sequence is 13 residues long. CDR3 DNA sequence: TGTGCCAGCAGTATCGCCGAGAACACTGAAGCTTTCTTT. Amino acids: CASSIAENTEAFF.

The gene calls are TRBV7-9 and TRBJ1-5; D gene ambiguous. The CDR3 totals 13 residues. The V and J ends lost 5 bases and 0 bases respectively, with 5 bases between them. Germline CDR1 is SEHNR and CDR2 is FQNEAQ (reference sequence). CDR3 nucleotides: TGTGCCAGCAGCCCAGATAGCAATCAGCCCCAGCATTTT. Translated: CASSPDSNQPQHF. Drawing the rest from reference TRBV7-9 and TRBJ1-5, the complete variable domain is DTGVSQNPRHKITKRGQNVTFRCDPISEHNRLYWYRQTLGQGPEFLTYFQNEAQLEKSRLLSDRFSAERPKGSFSTLEIQRTEQGDSAMYLCASSPDSNQPQHFGDGTRLSIL.

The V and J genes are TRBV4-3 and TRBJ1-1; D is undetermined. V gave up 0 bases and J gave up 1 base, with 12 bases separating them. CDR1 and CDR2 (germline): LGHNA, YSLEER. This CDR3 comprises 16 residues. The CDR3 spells CASSQDAVGANTEAFF. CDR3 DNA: TGCGCCAGCAGCCAAGATGCCGTAGGCGCGAACACTGAAGCTTTCTTT.

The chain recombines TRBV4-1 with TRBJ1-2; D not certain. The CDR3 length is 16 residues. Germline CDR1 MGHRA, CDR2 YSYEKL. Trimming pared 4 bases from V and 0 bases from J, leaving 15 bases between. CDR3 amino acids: CASSRASVPSNYGYTF. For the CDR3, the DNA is TGCGCCAGCAGCCGCGCGTCAGTCCCCTCTAACTATGGCTACACCTTC.

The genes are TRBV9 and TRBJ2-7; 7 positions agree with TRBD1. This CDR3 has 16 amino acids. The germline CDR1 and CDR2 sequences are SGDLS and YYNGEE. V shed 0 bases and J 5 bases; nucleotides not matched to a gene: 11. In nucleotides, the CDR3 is TGTGCCAGCAGCGTAGATAATAGGGACAGCTATAACGAGCAGTACTTC. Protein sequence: CASSVDNRDSYNEQYF.

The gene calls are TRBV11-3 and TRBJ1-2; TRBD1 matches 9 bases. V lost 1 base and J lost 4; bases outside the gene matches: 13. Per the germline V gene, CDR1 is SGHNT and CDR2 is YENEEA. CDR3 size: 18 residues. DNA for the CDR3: TGTGCCAGCAGCTTAGGAAGGGAGGGGGACAGGGCGACCTATGGCTACACCTTC. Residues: CASSLGREGDRATYGYTF.